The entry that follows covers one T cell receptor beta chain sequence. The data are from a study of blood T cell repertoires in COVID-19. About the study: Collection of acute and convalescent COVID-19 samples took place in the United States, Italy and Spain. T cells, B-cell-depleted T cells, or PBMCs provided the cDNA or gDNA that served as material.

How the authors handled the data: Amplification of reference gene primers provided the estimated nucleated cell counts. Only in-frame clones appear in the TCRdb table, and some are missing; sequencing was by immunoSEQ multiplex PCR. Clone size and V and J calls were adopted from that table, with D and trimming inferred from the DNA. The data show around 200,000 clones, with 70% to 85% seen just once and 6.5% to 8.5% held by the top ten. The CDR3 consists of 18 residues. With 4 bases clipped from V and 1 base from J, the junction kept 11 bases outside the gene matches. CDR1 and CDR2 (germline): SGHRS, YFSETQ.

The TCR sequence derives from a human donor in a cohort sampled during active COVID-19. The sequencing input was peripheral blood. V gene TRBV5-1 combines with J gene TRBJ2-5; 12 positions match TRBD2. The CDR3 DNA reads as TGCGCCAGCAGCAAAGGGGCTAGCGGGGGGGCGATCCAAGAGACCCAGTACTTC. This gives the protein CASSKGASGGAIQETQYF.